These 7 T cell receptor beta chains came from one sample sequenced in a study of blood T cell repertoires in COVID-19. TCRdb's copy holds only in-frame clones and misses some; the assay was immunoSEQ multiplex PCR. The sample carries over 250,000 clones, 85% to 90% recorded once. Specimen: PBMCs or T cells enriched from blood (not recorded which). The receptor set was obtained from a woman under 30 who had recovered from COVID-19.

V usage is TRBV5-1 and J usage is TRBJ2-5; D gene ambiguous. Trimming took 0 bases from V and 3 from J, leaving 9 bases between them. The CDR3 is 14 amino acids. Germline V lookup: CDR1 SGHRS, CDR2 YFSETQ. In DNA, the CDR3 is TGCGCCAGCAGCTTGGGGGCCGGCGAAGAGACCCAGTACTTC. Its translation: CASSLGAGEETQYF.

V gene TRBV7-9 combines with J gene TRBJ1-4; D might be TRBD1 (6 bases). V was cut by 5 bases and J by 4 bases, with 8 bases left in between. This CDR3 is built from 13 residues. CDR1 is SEHNR and CDR2 is FQNEAQ in the germline V gene (reference sequence). The CDR3 sequence: CASSKQGNEKLFF. For the CDR3, the DNA is TGTGCCAGCAGCAAACAGGGTAATGAAAAACTGTTTTTT.

This rearrangement joins TRBV29-1 to TRBJ1-2; the match to TRBD1 covers 8 bases. The CDR3 is 13 amino acids. The V gene end was trimmed by 1 base and the J gene end by 6 bases; junction bases not matched to a gene: 4. CDR1 SQVTM and CDR2 ANQGSEA come from the germline V gene. This CDR3 reads CSVEGTGTDGYTF. The CDR3 bases are TGCAGCGTTGAAGGGACAGGGACGGATGGCTACACCTTC.

The chain joins TRBV9 to TRBJ1-2; D is unresolved. This CDR3 is built from 15 residues. V lost 2 bases to trimming and J lost 4 bases, with 15 bases between them. Per germline, CDR1 SGDLS and CDR2 YYNGEE. The CDR3: CASSVGDRGPYGYTF. The CDR3 DNA is TGTGCCAGCAGCGTCGGGGATCGAGGGCCCTATGGCTACACCTTC.

This clone has only one observation. The chain recombines TRBV19 with TRBJ1-1; D not certain. V lost 6 bases, J lost 4 bases, and 9 bases lay in between. The CDR3 extends over 12 amino acids. The germline CDR1 and CDR2 sequences are LNHDA and SQIVND (reference sequence). The CDR3 here is CASRMSFTEAFF. The CDR3, as DNA: TGTGCCAGTAGGATGAGTTTCACTGAAGCTTTCTTT.

The V gene is TRBV2, the J gene TRBJ2-7, with 7 bases fitting TRBD1. CDR1 is SNHLY and CDR2 is FYNNEI in the germline V gene. After removal of 4 bases from V and 4 bases from J, the junction contained 7 bases not matched to a gene. The CDR3 consists of 14 residues. The CDR3 bases are TGTGCCAGCAGTGGACAGGGTTTAGCATACGAGCAGTACTTC. It encodes CASSGQGLAYEQYF.

This clone was counted a few times. CDR3 in DNA: TGCACCAGCAGCCAAGACGCGGGGGATAGCACAGATACGCAGTATTTT. It specifies CTSSQDAGDSTDTQYF. The chain couples TRBV1 to TRBJ2-3; TRBD2, the table's D call, lacks a check against the DNA. TRBV1 has pseudogene status. The CDR3 runs to 16 residues.